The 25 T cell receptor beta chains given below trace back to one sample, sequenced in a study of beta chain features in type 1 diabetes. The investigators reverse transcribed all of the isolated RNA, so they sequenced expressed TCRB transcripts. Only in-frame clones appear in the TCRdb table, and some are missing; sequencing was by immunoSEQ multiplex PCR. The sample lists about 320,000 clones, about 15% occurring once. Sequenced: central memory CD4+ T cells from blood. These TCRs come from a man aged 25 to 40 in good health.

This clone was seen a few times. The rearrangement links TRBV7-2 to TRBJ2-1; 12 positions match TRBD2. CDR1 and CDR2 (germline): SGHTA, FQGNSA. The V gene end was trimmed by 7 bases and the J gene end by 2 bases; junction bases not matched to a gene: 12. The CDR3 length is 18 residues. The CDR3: CASNPGTSGSNTYNEQFF. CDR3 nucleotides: TGTGCCAGCAATCCTGGGACTAGCGGGTCCAACACCTACAATGAGCAGTTCTTC.

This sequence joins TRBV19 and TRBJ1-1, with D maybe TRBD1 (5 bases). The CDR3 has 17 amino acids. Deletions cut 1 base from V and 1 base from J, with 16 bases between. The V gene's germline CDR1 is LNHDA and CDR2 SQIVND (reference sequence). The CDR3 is CASSIAVYRRKNTEAFF. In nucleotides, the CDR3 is TGTGCCAGTAGTATAGCAGTGTACAGGCGGAAGAACACTGAAGCTTTCTTT.

The CDR3 region has the DNA TGCGCCACTATAGAACGGGGGGCCGTTAACTATGGCTACACCTTC. Translated, it gives CATIERGAVNYGYTF. The chain couples TRBV10-1 to TRBJ1-2; maybe TRBD1 (6 bases). The germline V gene encodes CDR1 WNHNN and CDR2 SYGVQD (reference sequence). The V and J ends lost 10 bases and 1 base respectively, with 19 bases between them. The CDR3 runs 15 residues.

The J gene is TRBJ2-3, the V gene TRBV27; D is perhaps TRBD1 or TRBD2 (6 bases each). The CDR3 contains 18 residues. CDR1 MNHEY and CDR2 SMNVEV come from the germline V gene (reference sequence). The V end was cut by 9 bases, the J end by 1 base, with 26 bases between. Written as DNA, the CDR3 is TGTGCCAGTGGCCGTGTTTGGGTTGACGGGGGCGGCACAGATACGCAGTATTTT. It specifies CASGRVWVDGGGTDTQYF.

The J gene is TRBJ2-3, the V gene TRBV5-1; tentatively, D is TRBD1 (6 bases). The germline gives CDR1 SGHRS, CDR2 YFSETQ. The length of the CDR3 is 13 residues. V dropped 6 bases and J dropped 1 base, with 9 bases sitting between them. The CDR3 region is CASTQGRTDTQYF. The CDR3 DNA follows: TGCGCCAGCACTCAGGGGCGCACAGATACGCAGTATTTT.

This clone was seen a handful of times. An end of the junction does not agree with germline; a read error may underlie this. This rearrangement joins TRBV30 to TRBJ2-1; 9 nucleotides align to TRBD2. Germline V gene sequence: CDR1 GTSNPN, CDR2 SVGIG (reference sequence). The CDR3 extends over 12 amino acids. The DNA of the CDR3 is TGCTCAGCGGGAGGCTCCTACAATGAGCAGTTCTTC. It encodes CSAGGSYNEQFF.

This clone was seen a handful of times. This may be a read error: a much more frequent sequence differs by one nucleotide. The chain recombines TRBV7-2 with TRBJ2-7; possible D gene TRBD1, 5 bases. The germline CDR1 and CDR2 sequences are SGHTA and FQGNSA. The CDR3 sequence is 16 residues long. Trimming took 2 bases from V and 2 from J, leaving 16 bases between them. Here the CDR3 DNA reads TGTGCCAGCAGCTTAATGTCGCAGGGAAGGGCCTACGAGCAGTACTTC. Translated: CASSLMSQGRAYEQYF.

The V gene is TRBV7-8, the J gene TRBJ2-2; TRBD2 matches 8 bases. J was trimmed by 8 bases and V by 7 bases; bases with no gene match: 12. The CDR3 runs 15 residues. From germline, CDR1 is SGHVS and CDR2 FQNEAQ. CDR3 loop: CASTTGGGIPGELFF. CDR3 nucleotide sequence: TGTGCCAGCACCACGGGAGGGGGGATACCGGGGGAGCTGTTTTTT.

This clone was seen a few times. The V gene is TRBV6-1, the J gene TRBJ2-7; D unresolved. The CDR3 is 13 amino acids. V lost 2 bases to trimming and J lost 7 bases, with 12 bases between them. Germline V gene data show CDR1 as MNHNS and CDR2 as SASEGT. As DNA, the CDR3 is TGTGCCAGCAGTGAATCTAGGGCAGTAGAGCAGTACGTC. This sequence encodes CASSESRAVEQYV.

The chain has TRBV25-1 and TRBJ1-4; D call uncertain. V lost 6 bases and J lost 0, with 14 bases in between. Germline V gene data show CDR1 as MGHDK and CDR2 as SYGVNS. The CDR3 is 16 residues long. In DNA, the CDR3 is TGTGCCAGCAGCTCTCCCGCCCGTTCAACTAATGAAAAACTGTTTTTT. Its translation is CASSSPARSTNEKLFF.

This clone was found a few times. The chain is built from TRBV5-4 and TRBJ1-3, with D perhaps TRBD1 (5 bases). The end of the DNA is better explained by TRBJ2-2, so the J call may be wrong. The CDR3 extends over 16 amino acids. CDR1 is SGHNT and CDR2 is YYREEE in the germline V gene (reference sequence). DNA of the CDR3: TGTGCCAGCAGTCTCGCTAAGGACAAGAACACCGGGGAGCTGTTTTTT. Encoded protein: CASSLAKDKNTGELFF.

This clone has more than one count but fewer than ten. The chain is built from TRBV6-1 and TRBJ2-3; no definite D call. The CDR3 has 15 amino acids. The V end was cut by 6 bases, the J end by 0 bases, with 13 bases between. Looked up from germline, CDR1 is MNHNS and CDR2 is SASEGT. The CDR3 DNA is TGTGCCAGCAGGAGGACGGCATCTAGCACAGATACGCAGTATTTT. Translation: CASRRTASSTDTQYF.

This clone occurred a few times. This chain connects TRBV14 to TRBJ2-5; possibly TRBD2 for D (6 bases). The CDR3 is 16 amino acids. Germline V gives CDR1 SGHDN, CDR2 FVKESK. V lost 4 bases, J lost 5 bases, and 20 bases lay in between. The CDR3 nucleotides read TGTGCCAGCAGCCGTTCAGGAGGGGCCCTCCGGGAGACCCAGTACTTC. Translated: CASSRSGGALRETQYF. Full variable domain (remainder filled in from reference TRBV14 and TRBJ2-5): EAGVTQFPSHSVIEKGQTVTLRCDPISGHDNLYWYRRVMGKEIKFLLHFVKESKQDESGMPNNRFLAERTGGTYSTLKVQPAELEDSGVYFCASSRSGGALRETQYFGPGTRLLVL.

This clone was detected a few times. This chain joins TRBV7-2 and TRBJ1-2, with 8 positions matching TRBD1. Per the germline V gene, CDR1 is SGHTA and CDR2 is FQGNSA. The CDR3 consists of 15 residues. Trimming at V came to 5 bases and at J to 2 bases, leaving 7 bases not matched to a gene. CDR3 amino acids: CASSQTGDLNYGYTF. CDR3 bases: TGTGCCAGCAGCCAGACAGGGGACCTCAACTATGGCTACACCTTC. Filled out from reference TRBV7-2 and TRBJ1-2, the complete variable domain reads GAGVSQSPSNKVTEKGKDVELRCDPISGHTALYWYRQSLGQGLEFLIYFQGNSAPDKSGLPSDRFSAERTGGSVSTLTIQRTQQEDSAVYLCASSQTGDLNYGYTFGSGTRLTVV.

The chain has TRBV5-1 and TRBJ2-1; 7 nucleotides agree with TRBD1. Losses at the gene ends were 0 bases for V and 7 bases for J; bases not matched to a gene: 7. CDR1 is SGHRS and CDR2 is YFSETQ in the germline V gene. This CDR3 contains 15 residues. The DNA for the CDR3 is TGCGCCAGCAGCTTGGAAGGGGGCGCGATGAATGAGCAGTTCTTC. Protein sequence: CASSLEGGAMNEQFF. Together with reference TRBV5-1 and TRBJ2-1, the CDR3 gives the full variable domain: KAGVTQTPRYLIKTRGQQVTLSCSPISGHRSVSWYQQTPGQGLQFLFEYFSETQRNKGNFPGRFSGRQFSNSRSEMNVSTLELGDSALYLCASSLEGGAMNEQFFGPGTRLTVL.

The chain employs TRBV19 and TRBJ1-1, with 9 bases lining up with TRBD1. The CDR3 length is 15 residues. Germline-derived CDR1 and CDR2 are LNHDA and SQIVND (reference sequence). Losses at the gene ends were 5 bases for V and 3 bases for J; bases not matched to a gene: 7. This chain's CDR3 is CASSPRTGADTEAFF. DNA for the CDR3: TGTGCCAGTAGTCCGCGGACAGGGGCAGACACTGAAGCTTTCTTT. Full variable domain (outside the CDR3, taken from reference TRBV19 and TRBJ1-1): DGGITQSPKYLFRKEGQNVTLSCEQNLNHDAMYWYRQDPGQGLRLIYYSQIVNDFQKGDIAEGYSVSREKKESFPLTVTSAQKNPTAFYLCASSPRTGADTEAFFGQGTRLTVV.

CDR3 in amino acids: CSANQNTEAFF. In DNA form, the CDR3 reads TGCAGTGCAAACCAGAACACTGAAGCTTTCTTT. The V gene is TRBV20-1, the J gene TRBJ1-1; D unresolved. From germline, CDR1 is DFQATT and CDR2 SNEGSKA (reference sequence). V lost 6 bases and J 1 base, leaving 6 bases between the germline ends. The CDR3 covers 11 residues.

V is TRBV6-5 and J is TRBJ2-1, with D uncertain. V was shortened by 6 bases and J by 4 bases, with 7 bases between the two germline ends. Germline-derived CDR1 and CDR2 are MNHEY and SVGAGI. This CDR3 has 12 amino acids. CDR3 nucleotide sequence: TGTGCCAGCAGCCGGGCATACAATGAGCAGTTCTTC. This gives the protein CASSRAYNEQFF.

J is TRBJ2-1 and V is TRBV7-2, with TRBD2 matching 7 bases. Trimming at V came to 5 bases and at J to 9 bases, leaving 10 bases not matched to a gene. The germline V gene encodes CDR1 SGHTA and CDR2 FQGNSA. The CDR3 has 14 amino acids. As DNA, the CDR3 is TGTGCCAGCAGCCGACTTGGGGGGGGAGCTGAGCAGTTCTTC. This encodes CASSRLGGGAEQFF.

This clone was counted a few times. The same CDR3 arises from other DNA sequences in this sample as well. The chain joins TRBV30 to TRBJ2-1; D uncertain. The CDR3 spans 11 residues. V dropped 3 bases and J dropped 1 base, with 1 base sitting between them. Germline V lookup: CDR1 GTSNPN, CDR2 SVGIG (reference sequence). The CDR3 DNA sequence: TGTGCCTGGAGATCCTACAATGAGCAGTTCTTC. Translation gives CAWRSYNEQFF. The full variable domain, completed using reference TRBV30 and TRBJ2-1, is SQTIHQWPATLVQPVGSPLSLECTVEGTSNPNLYWYRQAAGRGLQLLFYSVGIGQISSEVPQNLSASRPQDRQFILSSKKLLLSDSGFYLCAWRSYNEQFFGPGTRLTVL.

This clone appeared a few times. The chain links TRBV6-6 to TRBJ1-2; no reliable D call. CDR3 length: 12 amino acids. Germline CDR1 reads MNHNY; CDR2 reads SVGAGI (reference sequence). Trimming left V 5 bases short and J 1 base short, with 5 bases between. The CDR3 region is CASSANNYGYTF. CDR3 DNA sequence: TGTGCCAGCAGTGCAAATAACTATGGCTACACCTTC.

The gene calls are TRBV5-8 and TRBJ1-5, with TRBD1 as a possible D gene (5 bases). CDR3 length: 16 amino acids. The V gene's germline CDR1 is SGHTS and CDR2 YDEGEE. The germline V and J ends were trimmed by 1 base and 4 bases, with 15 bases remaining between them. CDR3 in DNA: TGTGCCAGCAGCTTGCCCGGGACTTCCCTAAATCAGCCCCAGCATTTT. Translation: CASSLPGTSLNQPQHF.

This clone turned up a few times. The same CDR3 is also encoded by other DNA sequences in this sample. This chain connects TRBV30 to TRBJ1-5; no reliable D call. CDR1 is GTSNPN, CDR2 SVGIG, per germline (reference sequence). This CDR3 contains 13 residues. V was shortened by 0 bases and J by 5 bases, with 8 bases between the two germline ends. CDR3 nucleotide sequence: TGTGCCTGGAGTGTAGGATTGGATCAGCCCCAGCATTTT. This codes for CAWSVGLDQPQHF.

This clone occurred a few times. Here the CDR3 reads CSVPIGGETQYF. The CDR3 nucleotides read TGCAGCGTTCCCATAGGCGGAGAGACCCAGTACTTC. The rearrangement uses TRBV29-1 and TRBJ2-5; D uncertain. The CDR3 covers 12 residues. V was clipped by 5 bases and J by 4 bases, with 11 bases between them. Germline assignment: CDR1 SQVTM and CDR2 ANQGSEA.

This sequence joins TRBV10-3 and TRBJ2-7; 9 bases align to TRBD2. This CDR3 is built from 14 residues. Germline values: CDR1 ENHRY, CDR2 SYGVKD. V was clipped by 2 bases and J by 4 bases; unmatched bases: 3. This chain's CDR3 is CAISENSGGYEQYF. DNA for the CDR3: TGTGCCATCAGTGAGAATAGCGGGGGTTACGAGCAGTACTTC.